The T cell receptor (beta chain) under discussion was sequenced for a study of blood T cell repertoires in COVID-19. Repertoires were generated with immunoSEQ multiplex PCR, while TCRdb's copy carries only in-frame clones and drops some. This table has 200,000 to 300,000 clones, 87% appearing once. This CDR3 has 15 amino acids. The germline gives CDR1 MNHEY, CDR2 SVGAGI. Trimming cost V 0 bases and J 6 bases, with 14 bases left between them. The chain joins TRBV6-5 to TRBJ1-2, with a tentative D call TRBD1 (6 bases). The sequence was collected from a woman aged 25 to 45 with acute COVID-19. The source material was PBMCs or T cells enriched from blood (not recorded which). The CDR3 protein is CASSYSPSGGNGYTF. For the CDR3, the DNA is TGTGCCAGCAGTTACTCGCCCAGCGGGGGCAATGGCTACACCTTC.